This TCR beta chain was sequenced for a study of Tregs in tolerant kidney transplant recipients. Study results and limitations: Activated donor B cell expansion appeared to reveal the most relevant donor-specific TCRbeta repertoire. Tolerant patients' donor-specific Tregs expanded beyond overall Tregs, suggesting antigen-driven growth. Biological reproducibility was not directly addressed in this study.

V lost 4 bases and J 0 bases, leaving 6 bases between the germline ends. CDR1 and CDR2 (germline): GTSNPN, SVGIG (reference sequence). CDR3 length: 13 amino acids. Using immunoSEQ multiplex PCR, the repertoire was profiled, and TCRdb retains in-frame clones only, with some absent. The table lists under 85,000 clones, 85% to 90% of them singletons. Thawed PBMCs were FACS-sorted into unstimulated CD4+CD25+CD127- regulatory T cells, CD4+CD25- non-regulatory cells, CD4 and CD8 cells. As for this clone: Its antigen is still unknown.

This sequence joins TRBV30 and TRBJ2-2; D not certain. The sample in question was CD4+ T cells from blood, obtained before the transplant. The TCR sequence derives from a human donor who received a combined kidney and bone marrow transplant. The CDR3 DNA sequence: TGTGCCTGGACTCGGTCGAACACCGGGGAGCTGTTTTTT. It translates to CAWTRSNTGELFF.